A single sample gave rise to the 13 T cell receptor beta chains below, sequenced in a study of shared clonotypes between healthy human individuals. Libraries were prepared by immunoSEQ multiplex PCR; TCRdb keeps only in-frame clonotypes and omits some of them. The sample holds some 2,400,000 clones, approximately 96% seen once. Sequenced sample: naive CD4+ T cells sorted from blood. Subset in this sample: CD45RA+ positively selected. The receptors derive from a man aged 18 to 29 in good health.

The chain is built from TRBV28 and TRBJ1-6; D is unresolved. The CDR3 is 14 amino acids. Germline CDR1 is MDHEN and CDR2 is SYDVKM. Trimming removed 3 bases at V and 5 bases at J, with 8 bases between. The CDR3 coding sequence is TGTGCCAGCAGTTTTGTAAGAAATAATTCACCCCTCCACTTT. Translated: CASSFVRNNSPLHF.

The chain employs TRBV19 and TRBJ2-7; 7 positions agree with TRBD1. This CDR3 is 15 amino acids long. The V gene's germline CDR1 is LNHDA and CDR2 SQIVND (reference sequence). The junction had 4 bases not matched to a gene; V was cut back by 2 bases and J by 0 bases. The CDR3 is CASSIWDSPSYEQYF. DNA for the CDR3: TGTGCCAGTAGTATATGGGACAGTCCCTCCTACGAGCAGTACTTC.

The chain joins TRBV6-5 to TRBJ1-1; the D is unclear. Per germline, CDR1 MNHEY and CDR2 SVGAGI. CDR3 size: 15 residues. V lost 0 bases to trimming and J lost 1 base, with 9 bases between them. CDR3 amino acids: CASSYSGPPNTEAFF. The CDR3 coding sequence is TGTGCCAGCAGTTACTCAGGACCGCCGAACACTGAAGCTTTCTTT.

The chain links TRBV6-1 to TRBJ2-2; perhaps TRBD1 as D (6 bases). In germline, CDR1 is MNHNS, CDR2 SASEGT. Trimming took 6 bases from V and 5 from J, leaving 10 bases between them. The CDR3 contains 13 residues. The CDR3: CASRKQGTGELFF. The CDR3 region has the DNA TGTGCCAGCAGAAAACAGGGAACCGGGGAGCTGTTTTTT.

This chain links TRBV27 with TRBJ2-7; D is undetermined. This CDR3 comprises 16 residues. The ends were cut back, 2 bases at V and 1 base at J, with 15 bases in the middle. Per germline, CDR1 MNHEY and CDR2 SMNVEV (reference sequence). CDR3 in DNA: TGTGCCAGCAGTTTAAACGCGATGATTAATTCCTACGAGCAGTACTTC. Its translation is CASSLNAMINSYEQYF.

V usage is TRBV7-2 and J usage is TRBJ2-2; a weak D match, TRBD1 (5 bases). V lost 3 bases to trimming and J lost 0 bases, with 8 bases between them. CDR3 length equals 15 residues. Per the germline V gene, CDR1 is SGHTA and CDR2 is FQGNSA. The CDR3, as DNA: TGTGCCAGCAGCTTCGACAGCACGAACACCGGGGAGCTGTTTTTT. Translation gives CASSFDSTNTGELFF.

The gene calls are TRBV6-1 and TRBJ1-2, with unresolved D. With 7 bases removed from V and 6 bases from J, the gap between germline ends came to 18 bases. The CDR3 contains 14 residues. Germline assignment: CDR1 MNHNS and CDR2 SASEGT. The CDR3 coding sequence is TGTGCCAGCACCAGAAAAACCGGGAGCGATGGCTACACCTTC. Residues: CASTRKTGSDGYTF.

The V gene is TRBV30, the J gene TRBJ2-3, with 11 bases fitting TRBD2. The germline CDR1 and CDR2 sequences are GTSNPN and SVGIG (reference sequence). The CDR3 length is 17 residues. J was trimmed by 1 base and V by 1 base; bases with no gene match: 7. CDR3 nucleotide sequence: TGTGCCTGGAGTGGCGCTAGCGGGGGGCGGGGCACAGATACGCAGTATTTT. As protein: CAWSGASGGRGTDTQYF.

This clone showed up just once. The identical CDR3 is also encoded by other nucleotide sequences in the sample. The CDR3 nucleotides are TGTGCCAGCAGCTTGGCTCCGGGACAGGCCTACGAGCAGTACTTC. Its protein product is CASSLAPGQAYEQYF. The chain is built from TRBV5-4 and TRBJ2-7; 8 bases are a match to TRBD1. This CDR3 is built from 15 residues. V trimming: 0 bases; J trimming: 2 bases; junction bases outside the gene matches: 4. In germline, CDR1 is SGHNT, CDR2 YYREEE (reference sequence).

V usage is TRBV10-3 and J usage is TRBJ2-1; 13 nucleotides line up with TRBD2. Unmatched junction bases numbered 0, after V lost 2 bases and J lost 2 bases. The CDR3 is made up of 16 amino acids. Per the germline V gene, CDR1 is ENHRY and CDR2 is SYGVKD. The CDR3 loop reads CAISETSGRAYNEQFF. The CDR3 DNA sequence: TGTGCCATCAGTGAGACTAGCGGGAGGGCCTACAATGAGCAGTTCTTC.

J is TRBJ1-6 and V is TRBV10-2, with D possibly TRBD1 on 6 matching bases. Germline assignment: CDR1 WSHSY and CDR2 SAAADI. Trimming took off 0 bases at V and 3 bases at J, with 12 bases between the two ends. This CDR3 is 17 amino acids long. CDR3 sequence (DNA): TGCGCCAGCAGTGAGTCGAAGGGGGTTAACTATAATTCACCCCTCCACTTT. Its translation: CASSESKGVNYNSPLHF.

The V and J genes are TRBV6-5 and TRBJ1-3; D is unresolved. The V and J ends lost 2 bases and 4 bases respectively, with 9 bases between them. The germline gives CDR1 MNHEY, CDR2 SVGAGI. There are 14 residues in the CDR3. The DNA for the CDR3 is TGTGCCAGCAGTTACGGGAAGGGCGGAAACACCATATATTTT. It specifies CASSYGKGGNTIYF.

CDR3 nucleotides: TGTGCCAGCAGCTTAGCGCTCACGGGAACGAACACTGAAGCTTTCTTT. The encoded protein is CASSLALTGTNTEAFF. The chain joins TRBV7-9 to TRBJ1-1; D remains unclear. Germline CDR1 is SEHNR and CDR2 is FQNEAQ (reference sequence). The CDR3 has 16 residues. Trimming stripped 0 bases from V and 1 base from J, with 12 bases between.